Presented here are 8 T cell receptor beta chains from one specimen sequenced in a study of T-cell memory formation after mild COVID-19. One entry per CDR3 protein results from TCRdb running MiXCR on the 5' RACE reads. Of a few hundred thousand distinct CDR3 sequences listed, approximately 14% are singletons. Source material: PBMCs or a T cell subset sorted from them (not recorded which). These receptors all stem from a man aged 18 to 29 who had mild COVID-19 (a few samples of this study predate the infection). Cell type and time point are not known.

This clonotype occurred a few times. The chain couples TRBV9 to TRBJ2-6, with a possible D match to TRBD1 (5 bases). V lost 0 bases, J lost 0 bases, and 7 bases lay in between. The germline V gene has CDR1 SGDLS and CDR2 YYNGEE. This CDR3 contains 16 residues. CDR3 sequence reads: CASSVGQPSGANVLTF. The CDR3 region has the DNA TGTGCCAGCAGCGTAGGACAGCCCTCTGGGGCCAACGTCCTGACTTTC.

The chain is built from TRBV7-2 and TRBJ2-5; possibly TRBD2 for D (7 bases). V lost 1 base to trimming and J lost 4 bases, with 13 bases between them. The CDR3 is 15 amino acids. CDR1 is SGHTA and CDR2 is FQGNSA in the germline V gene. In DNA, the CDR3 is TGTGCCAGCAGCTTAGTGGGGGGGGCCGGAGAGACCCAGTACTTC. Its protein product is CASSLVGGAGETQYF.

The sample holds a few counts of this clonotype. This chain joins TRBV7-2 and TRBJ1-2, with TRBD1 matching over 9 bases. From germline, CDR1 is SGHTA and CDR2 FQGNSA. The V and J ends lost 1 base and 6 bases, in that order; junction bases with no gene match: 3. The CDR3 runs to 14 residues. The CDR3 sequence: CASSLVTGGDGYTF. CDR3 nucleotides: TGTGCCAGCAGCTTAGTTACAGGGGGCGATGGCTACACCTTC.

This clonotype was picked up a small number of times. The DNA of the CDR3 is TGTGCCAGCAGCTTGCCGACAGAAAACACAGATACGCAGTATTTT. This codes for CASSLPTENTDTQYF. The chain couples TRBV5-6 to TRBJ2-3, with D tentatively TRBD1 (5 bases). Germline CDR1 SGHDT, CDR2 YYEEEE. The CDR3 totals 15 residues. Between the trimmed V and J ends, which lost 1 base and 2 bases, there was a span of 11 bases. Drawing the rest from reference TRBV5-6 and TRBJ2-3, the complete variable domain is DAGVTQSPTHLIKTRGQQVTLRCSPKSGHDTVSWYQQALGQGPQFIFQYYEEEERQRGNFPDRFSGHQFPNYSSELNVNALLLGDSALYLCASSLPTENTDTQYFGPGTRLTVL.

This clonotype was counted between two and nine times. The genes are TRBV27 and TRBJ2-7; D may be TRBD1 or TRBD2 (6 bases each). The CDR3 is 16 amino acids. Trimming left V 0 bases short and J 0 bases short, with 12 bases between. Germline assignment: CDR1 MNHEY and CDR2 SMNVEV (reference sequence). The CDR3 loop reads CASSLSRGGSSYEQYF. The CDR3 DNA sequence: TGTGCCAGCAGTTTATCGAGAGGGGGGAGCTCCTACGAGCAGTACTTC.

This chain links TRBV6-5 with TRBJ2-2; no clear D gene. Deletions cut 0 bases from V and 7 bases from J, with 6 bases between. The CDR3 loop spans 13 amino acids. In germline, CDR1 is MNHEY, CDR2 SVGAGI. Written as DNA, the CDR3 is TGTGCCAGCAGTTACTCGAAAGGCGGGGAGCTGTTTTTT. Translated: CASSYSKGGELFF.

This clonotype was seen more than once but under ten times. This chain uses TRBV19 with TRBJ1-2; tentatively, D is TRBD1 (5 bases). The length of the CDR3 is 15 residues. CDR1 and CDR2 from the germline V gene are LNHDA and SQIVND (reference sequence). The germline V and J ends were trimmed by 5 bases and 2 bases, with 15 bases remaining between them. CDR3 amino acids: CASSRASTANYGYTF. The CDR3 DNA is TGTGCCAGTAGTCGGGCTTCGACAGCCAACTATGGCTACACCTTC.

This clonotype was seen more than once but under ten times. The chain has TRBV5-1 and TRBJ2-5; 7 bases match TRBD1. Germline CDR1 is SGHRS and CDR2 is YFSETQ. Unmatched junction bases numbered 17, after V lost 4 bases and J lost 2 bases. This CDR3 has 18 amino acids. The CDR3 nucleotides read TGCGCCAGCAGCCCGGACATGACAGGGAGACGCCAACAAGAGACCCAGTACTTC. Its translation is CASSPDMTGRRQQETQYF.